The 11 T cell receptor beta chains in this list originate from one sample, sequenced in a study of human T cells and chemical hapten exposure. Time point denoted: pre-sensitization, week 0. The treatment here: therapeutic diphenylcyclopropenone sensitization with weekly scalp DPC. From the RACE reads, TCRdb called clonotypes with MiXCR, one entry per CDR3 protein. This table has tens of thousands of distinct CDR3 sequences, approximately 7.6% appearing once. The specimen comprised whole blood, sampled in connection with sensitization to the hapten diphenylcyclopropenone (DPC). These receptors were obtained from a woman aged 45-65 years with alopecia areata. Some clones in this sample may be carry-over from other donors' samples.

This clonotype was found many times. V usage is TRBV6-2 or TRBV6-3 and J usage is TRBJ2-7; 9 nucleotides line up with TRBD2. V gave up 7 bases and J gave up 2 bases; unmatched junction bases: 9. CDR1 is MNHEY and CDR2 is SVGEGT in the germline V gene. The length of the CDR3 is 15 residues. In nucleotides, the CDR3 is TGTGCCAGCACCGAGCTAGCGGGACCGACCTACGAGCAGTACTTC. It codes for CASTELAGPTYEQYF.

V usage is TRBV11-2 and J usage is TRBJ2-1; possible D gene TRBD2, 6 bases. Germline-derived CDR1 and CDR2 are SGHAT and FQNNGV. This CDR3 comprises 14 residues. The V end was cut by 0 bases, the J end by 9 bases, with 12 bases between. CDR3 sequence (DNA): TGTGCCAGCAGCTTAGACACTAGCCTGCGTGAGCAGTTCTTC. This sequence encodes CASSLDTSLREQFF. Variable domain in full (rest from reference TRBV11-2 and TRBJ2-1): EAGVAQSPRYKIIEKRQSVAFWCNPISGHATLYWYQQILGQGPKLLIQFQNNGVVDDSQLPKDRFSAERLKGVDSTLKIQPAKLEDSAVYLCASSLDTSLREQFFGPGTRLTVL.

This rearrangement joins TRBV3-1 to TRBJ2-2; 9 bases match TRBD1. The germline V gene encodes CDR1 LGHDT and CDR2 YNNKEL (reference sequence). The CDR3 has 15 residues. V was pared by 8 bases and J by 0 bases, with 4 bases of the junction left unmatched. CDR3 residues: CASARQGANTGELFF. CDR3 coding DNA: TGTGCCAGCGCGAGACAGGGGGCGAACACCGGGGAGCTGTTTTTT.

The V gene is TRBV9, the J gene TRBJ2-7; D may be TRBD2 (6 bases). Trimming pared 3 bases from V and 3 bases from J, leaving 10 bases between. The germline V gene encodes CDR1 SGDLS and CDR2 YYNGEE. This CDR3 region has 13 residues. The CDR3 DNA reads TGTGCCAGCAGCGGAGGAGGGTTCTACGAGCAGTACTTC. Its translation: CASSGGGFYEQYF.

The table lists this clonotype with many counts. The chain links TRBV4-2 to TRBJ2-7; 7 bases are a match to TRBD1. The CDR3 is made up of 15 amino acids. V dropped 4 bases and J dropped 2; count of bases not matched to a gene: 8. The germline V gene has CDR1 LGHNA and CDR2 YNFKEQ. CDR3: CASSPGGIIPYEQYF. The CDR3 nucleotides are TGTGCCAGCAGCCCAGGGGGAATTATCCCCTACGAGCAGTACTTC.

At least ten counts were recorded for this clonotype. The chain couples TRBV27 to TRBJ1-5; TRBD1 is a possible D gene (6 bases). V lost 1 base, J lost 0 bases, and 16 bases lay in between. The length of the CDR3 is 18 residues. Germline CDR1 is MNHEY and CDR2 is SMNVEV (reference sequence). CDR3 DNA sequence: TGTGCCAGCAGTTTATTCTCTGTGGGGGCTTATAGCAATCAGCCCCAGCATTTT. Protein: CASSLFSVGAYSNQPQHF.

This rearrangement joins TRBV29-1 to TRBJ2-5; D is perhaps TRBD1 (5 bases). V dropped 6 bases and J dropped 2 bases, with 10 bases sitting between them. The germline V gene has CDR1 SQVTM and CDR2 ANQGSEA. The CDR3 contains 12 residues. CDR3 sequence: CSVGHVQETQYF. In DNA, the CDR3 is TGCAGCGTCGGACACGTGCAAGAGACCCAGTACTTC.

This clonotype occurred many times. The CDR3 sequence is CSARKGAGTYNEQFF. Here the CDR3 DNA reads TGCAGTGCTAGAAAAGGGGCAGGGACCTACAATGAGCAGTTCTTC. The J gene is TRBJ2-1, the V gene TRBV20-1, with D tentatively TRBD1 (5 bases). Germline V gene lookup returns CDR1 DFQATT and CDR2 SNEGSKA (reference sequence). The CDR3 extends over 15 amino acids. With 2 bases removed from V and 2 bases from J, the gap between germline ends came to 13 bases.

This clonotype was recorded at least ten times. J is TRBJ2-1 and V is TRBV29-1, with a tentative D call TRBD1 (6 bases). V gave up 4 bases and J gave up 9 bases, with 22 bases separating them. The CDR3 length is 15 residues. Germline V CDR1 and CDR2: SQVTM, ANQGSEA. CDR3: CSVVGHQGSAGEQFF. The DNA of the CDR3 is TGCAGCGTTGTGGGGCATCAGGGGAGTGCCGGTGAGCAGTTCTTC.

This clonotype has a count of ten or more. This sequence joins TRBV20-1 and TRBJ2-5, with 7 nucleotides matching TRBD1. Germline trimming cut 1 base from V and 1 base from J; bases unmatched to any gene: 15. Germline loops: CDR1 DFQATT, CDR2 SNEGSKA (reference sequence). CDR3 length: 18 amino acids. CDR3 protein: CSARGGGQRQVVQETQYF. CDR3 sequence (DNA): TGCAGTGCTAGAGGAGGGGGACAGAGGCAAGTGGTCCAAGAGACCCAGTACTTC.

This clonotype was seen many times. The genes are TRBV7-3 and TRBJ2-2, with 14 bases identical to TRBD2. V trimming: 4 bases; J trimming: 7 bases; junction bases outside the gene matches: 8. CDR1 is SGHTA and CDR2 is FQGTGA in the germline V gene. The CDR3 has 17 residues. This chain's CDR3 is CASSSSGTSGSGGELFF. CDR3 DNA sequence: TGTGCCAGCAGCTCATCCGGGACTAGCGGGAGCGGCGGGGAGCTGTTTTTT. The variable domain in full, with the rest retrieved from reference TRBV7-3 and TRBJ2-2, is GAGVSQTPSNKVTEKGKYVELRCDPISGHTALYWYRQSLGQGPEFLIYFQGTGAADDSGLPNDRFFAVRPEGSVSTLKIQRTERGDSAVYLCASSSSGTSGSGGELFFGEGSRLTVL.